These 29 T cell receptor beta chains came from one sample sequenced in a study of blood T cell repertoires in COVID-19. Data came from immunoSEQ multiplex PCR; TCRdb stores just in-frame clones and leaves some out. The sample consists of tens of thousands of clones, 65% to 85% of them appearing once. The sequencing sample was made of peripheral blood. The receptor source for this set is a man aged 65 to 85 with COVID-19, enrolled during active disease.

This clone was observed once. This sequence joins TRBV7-2 and TRBJ1-6; TRBD1 might be the D (5 bases). This CDR3 spans 13 amino acids. Germline CDR1 is SGHTA and CDR2 is FQGNSA. V was clipped by 8 bases and J by 10 bases, with 15 bases between them. The CDR3: CASGRVTGSPLHF. The CDR3 DNA reads as TGTGCCAGCGGCAGGGTGACCGGATCACCCCTCCACTTT.

This clone was detected only once. The chain couples TRBV5-1 to TRBJ1-1; D gene uncertain. The CDR3 sequence is 14 residues long. Per germline, CDR1 SGHRS and CDR2 YFSETQ. Trimming took off 4 bases at V and 10 bases at J, with 20 bases between the two ends. The CDR3 bases are TGCGCCAGCAGCATCGACGAGGTATCCTATGGAGCTTTCTTT. It encodes CASSIDEVSYGAFF.

This clone was seen a few times. The V gene is TRBV7-8, the J gene TRBJ2-3; the D gene is possibly TRBD2 (5 bases). Germline CDR1 is SGHVS and CDR2 is FQNEAQ. Trimming shortened V by 4 bases and J by 2 bases, and 13 bases separated the two germline ends. The CDR3 loop spans 15 amino acids. The CDR3 loop is CASSWLATDTDTQYF. CDR3 bases: TGTGCCAGCAGCTGGTTAGCGACCGACACAGATACGCAGTATTTT.

This chain connects TRBV5-1 to TRBJ1-1; no clear D. V lost 0 bases and J lost 1, with 10 bases in between. Germline CDR1 is SGHRS and CDR2 is YFSETQ. The CDR3 extends over 15 amino acids. The CDR3, as DNA: TGCGCCAGCAGCTTGGAGTCAAGACAGAACACTGAAGCTTTCTTT. It yields the protein CASSLESRQNTEAFF.

This clone was seen just once. The chain employs TRBV18 and TRBJ2-1; 10 positions agree with TRBD2. The J segment lost 3 bases and the V segment lost 5 bases, leaving 4 bases of the junction unmatched. CDR1 is KGHSH, CDR2 LQKENI, per germline. This CDR3 region has 15 residues. In nucleotides, the CDR3 is TGTGCCAGCTCAAACGGACTAGCGGACTACAATGAGCAGTTCTTC. It yields the protein CASSNGLADYNEQFF.

The J gene is TRBJ1-3, the V gene TRBV5-6; D is ambiguous. The V gene lost 3 bases and the J gene lost 4 bases, with 17 bases spanning the gap. Germline CDR1 reads SGHDT; CDR2 reads YYEEEE. The CDR3 contains 16 residues. Here the CDR3 reads CASSYASTWAGNTIYF. For the CDR3, the DNA is TGTGCCAGCAGCTATGCGAGCACGTGGGCCGGAAACACCATATATTTT.

This clone was detected a few times. The chain links TRBV27 to TRBJ2-7; D is undetermined. CDR3 length: 14 residues. Germline V gives CDR1 MNHEY, CDR2 SMNVEV (reference sequence). V was pared by 8 bases and J by 0 bases, with 14 bases between. The chain's CDR3 is CASQFSWSSYEQYF. For the CDR3, the DNA is TGTGCCAGCCAGTTTTCGTGGAGCTCCTACGAGCAGTACTTC.

The J gene is TRBJ1-5, the V gene TRBV4-2; 8 positions match TRBD1. Germline values: CDR1 LGHNA, CDR2 YNFKEQ. V gave up 0 bases and J gave up 2 bases; unmatched junction bases: 3. This CDR3 spans 16 amino acids. The CDR3 reads CASSQDTGGGNQPQHF. The CDR3, as DNA: TGTGCCAGCAGCCAAGATACAGGGGGTGGCAATCAGCCCCAGCATTTT.

The V and J genes are TRBV4-2 and TRBJ1-1; 7 bases map to TRBD1. The CDR3 is made up of 16 amino acids. Unmatched junction bases numbered 5, after V lost 0 bases and J lost 1 base. Germline V CDR1 and CDR2: LGHNA, YNFKEQ. The chain's CDR3 is CASSQEPRTGNTEAFF. The CDR3 DNA reads as TGTGCCAGCAGCCAAGAGCCCCGGACAGGGAACACTGAAGCTTTCTTT.

V is TRBV6-1 and J is TRBJ2-5; possibly TRBD1 for D (8 bases). The CDR3 has 15 amino acids. Germline assignment: CDR1 MNHNS and CDR2 SASEGT. Trimming cost V 2 bases and J 4 bases, with 14 bases left between them. The CDR3 coding sequence is TGTGCCAGCAGTGAAATACAGGGGGGGAGAGAGACCCAGTACTTC. Translating gives CASSEIQGGRETQYF.

This clone was picked up a small number of times. The rearrangement joins TRBV4-1 to TRBJ1-4; D may be TRBD1 (6 bases). This CDR3 region has 16 residues. Trimming shortened V by 1 base and J by 6 bases, and 15 bases separated the two germline ends. Looked up from germline, CDR1 is MGHRA and CDR2 is YSYEKL. CDR3 loop: CASSQGGGRGYEKLFF. The CDR3 coding sequence is TGCGCCAGCAGCCAAGGGGGGGGCAGGGGCTATGAAAAACTGTTTTTT.

The chain carries TRBV19 and TRBJ2-7, with D possibly being TRBD2 (6 bases). The V gene's germline CDR1 is LNHDA and CDR2 SQIVND (reference sequence). Trimming removed 5 bases at V and 3 bases at J, with 14 bases between. The CDR3 sequence is 14 residues long. CDR3 protein: CASSPWDSGYEQYF. CDR3 in DNA: TGTGCCAGTAGTCCATGGGATAGCGGCTACGAGCAGTACTTC.

In this sample, this clone turned up many times. J is TRBJ2-7 and V is TRBV19, with 10 positions matching TRBD2. This CDR3 has 15 residues. CDR1 is LNHDA, CDR2 SQIVND, per germline (reference sequence). With V trimmed by 10 bases and J by 0 bases, 9 bases remained unmatched. CDR3 protein: CATRVPSGSSYEQYF. The CDR3 DNA sequence: TGTGCCACTAGAGTCCCTAGCGGGAGCTCCTACGAGCAGTACTTC. Using reference TRBV19 and TRBJ2-7 for the parts outside the CDR3, the full variable domain is DGGITQSPKYLFRKEGQNVTLSCEQNLNHDAMYWYRQDPGQGLRLIYYSQIVNDFQKGDIAEGYSVSREKKESFPLTVTSAQKNPTAFYLCATRVPSGSSYEQYFGPGTRLTVT.

The chain links TRBV6-5 to TRBJ1-1, with TRBD1 identical over 7 bases. The CDR3 has 12 amino acids. With V trimmed by 6 bases and J by 8 bases, 6 bases remained unmatched. CDR1 and CDR2 from the germline V gene are MNHEY and SVGAGI. CDR3 amino acids: CASRHRDSEAFF. CDR3 DNA: TGTGCCAGCAGACACCGGGACAGCGAAGCTTTCTTT.

The genes are TRBV5-1 and TRBJ2-3; TRBD2 matches at 12 bases. V gave up 4 bases and J gave up 1 base; unmatched junction bases: 4. This CDR3 comprises 16 residues. CDR1 is SGHRS, CDR2 YFSETQ, per germline. The CDR3 coding sequence is TGCGCCAGCAGCCAGTGGACTAGCGGGGGCACAGATACGCAGTATTTT. This gives the protein CASSQWTSGGTDTQYF.

This chain uses TRBV7-9 with TRBJ2-7, with D uncertain. The CDR3 consists of 15 residues. The V gene lost 5 bases and the J gene lost 0 bases, with 14 bases spanning the gap. Germline lookup yields CDR1 SEHNR and CDR2 FQNEAQ (reference sequence). The CDR3 sequence is CASSSLVGASYEQYF. The CDR3, as DNA: TGTGCCAGCAGCAGTCTAGTCGGAGCCTCCTACGAGCAGTACTTC.

The rearrangement joins TRBV4-1 to TRBJ2-1; D is unclear. V lost 4 bases to trimming and J lost 8 bases, with 24 bases between them. This CDR3 contains 17 residues. Germline V gene lookup returns CDR1 MGHRA and CDR2 YSYEKL. This chain's CDR3 is CASSPNSLVASGHEQFF. CDR3 DNA sequence: TGCGCCAGCAGCCCAAACTCTCTTGTAGCAAGTGGTCATGAGCAGTTCTTC.

The chain uses TRBV27 and TRBJ1-2; 7 positions agree with TRBD1. Looked up from germline, CDR1 is MNHEY and CDR2 is SMNVEV (reference sequence). The CDR3 is 13 residues long. The V gene end was trimmed by 6 bases and the J gene end by 4 bases; junction bases not matched to a gene: 5. The CDR3 DNA reads as TGTGCCAGCAGCACAGGGGCTCCCTATGGCTACACCTTC. It encodes CASSTGAPYGYTF.

V and J are TRBV19 and TRBJ1-2; tentative D call: TRBD1 (6 bases). The V gene's germline CDR1 is LNHDA and CDR2 SQIVND (reference sequence). V lost 5 bases and J 0 bases, leaving 10 bases between the germline ends. CDR3 length: 14 residues. For the CDR3, the DNA is TGTGCCAGTAGTCCCGACAGGACTAACTATGGCTACACCTTC. Protein: CASSPDRTNYGYTF.

The rearrangement links TRBV2 to TRBJ2-2; D is ambiguous. Germline values: CDR1 SNHLY, CDR2 FYNNEI. The germline V and J ends were trimmed by 3 bases and 5 bases, with 4 bases remaining between them. The CDR3 runs 12 residues. The CDR3 reads CASSEQTGELFF. CDR3 coding DNA: TGTGCCAGCAGTGAGCAGACCGGGGAGCTGTTTTTT.

The chain combines TRBV5-6 with TRBJ2-5, with 12 bases matching TRBD2. This CDR3 region has 14 residues. CDR1 SGHDT and CDR2 YYEEEE come from the germline V gene. With V trimmed by 1 base and J by 5 bases, 0 bases remained unmatched. CDR3 sequence: CASSLTSGRETQYF. The CDR3 DNA follows: TGTGCCAGCAGCTTGACTAGCGGGAGGGAGACCCAGTACTTC.

V usage is TRBV24-1 and J usage is TRBJ1-2, with D perhaps TRBD1 (6 bases). Germline assignment: CDR1 KGHDR and CDR2 SFDVKD. The CDR3 length is 14 residues. The germline V and J ends were trimmed by 4 bases and 4 bases, with 12 bases remaining between them. Here the CDR3 DNA reads TGTGCCACCAGTGAGACCGGGACACCCTATGGCTACACCTTC. Translation gives CATSETGTPYGYTF.

This clone showed up just a few times. The chain combines TRBV12-3 or TRBV12-4 with TRBJ1-2, with unresolved D. The CDR3 sequence is 12 residues long. V gave up 7 bases and J gave up 8 bases, with 14 bases separating them. CDR3 nucleotide sequence: TGTGCCAGCACCCCCGGGAACAGCGGCTACACCTTC. This gives the protein CASTPGNSGYTF.

The rearrangement joins TRBV7-2 to TRBJ2-7; D is unclear. The CDR3 length is 15 residues. Trimming took 5 bases from V and 3 from J, leaving 17 bases between them. CDR1 and CDR2 (germline): SGHTA, FQGNSA. Here the CDR3 reads CASSLDGSRLYEQYF. The CDR3 nucleotides read TGTGCCAGCAGCCTTGACGGATCAAGACTCTACGAGCAGTACTTC.

This clone was counted at least ten times. The chain links TRBV3-1 (or the pseudogene TRBV3-2) to TRBJ2-2; D is uncertain. The V gene's germline CDR1 is LGHDT and CDR2 YNNKEL (reference sequence). The CDR3 runs to 13 residues. Trimming took off 5 bases at V and 3 bases at J, with 7 bases between the two ends. The CDR3 loop reads CASSSLYTGELFF. CDR3 coding DNA: TGTGCCAGCAGCTCTCTATACACCGGGGAGCTGTTTTTT.

The chain couples TRBV29-1 to TRBJ2-3, with 13 bases aligning to TRBD2. This CDR3 comprises 16 residues. The V and J ends lost 6 bases and 2 bases, in that order; junction bases with no gene match: 8. Germline assignment: CDR1 SQVTM and CDR2 ANQGSEA. The CDR3 DNA reads TGCAGCGTGAGGGGCGGACTAGCGGGGGCCACAGATACGCAGTATTTT. Protein: CSVRGGLAGATDTQYF.

The chain carries TRBV3-1 (or the pseudogene TRBV3-2) and TRBJ1-3, with D perhaps matching TRBD1 (6 bases). Trimming took off 3 bases at V and 4 bases at J, with 13 bases between the two ends. The CDR3 consists of 15 residues. From germline, CDR1 is LGHDT and CDR2 YNNKEL (reference sequence). This CDR3 reads CASSQHIGQGNTIYF. CDR3 sequence (DNA): TGTGCCAGCAGCCAGCACATCGGACAGGGAAACACCATATATTTT.

This clone has at least ten counts. This chain links TRBV7-2 with TRBJ2-7; TRBD2 matches at 13 bases. This CDR3 region has 15 residues. Losses at the gene ends were 5 bases for V and 6 bases for J; bases not matched to a gene: 7. The germline gives CDR1 SGHTA, CDR2 FQGNSA. CDR3 region: CASSTTGTSGIEQYF. The DNA for the CDR3 is TGTGCCAGCAGCACCACCGGGACTAGCGGGATCGAGCAGTACTTC.

The chain employs TRBV6-5 and TRBJ2-2; a weak D match, TRBD2 (5 bases). There are 14 residues in the CDR3. Germline assignment: CDR1 MNHEY and CDR2 SVGAGI. V lost 0 bases and J 6 bases, leaving 8 bases between the germline ends. The CDR3 protein is CASSYSTGAGELFF. CDR3 sequence (DNA): TGTGCCAGCAGTTACTCGACCGGGGCCGGGGAGCTGTTTTTT.